Listed below are T cell receptor beta chains from one sample, sequenced in a study of cytomegalovirus exposure and HLA in healthy donors. Sequencing used immunoSEQ multiplex PCR; TCRdb keeps in-frame clones, though not all of them. The profile shows roughly 260,000 clones, 90% of them singletons. Sequenced material: PBMCs. These receptors were collected from a woman aged 18-29 years in good health and CMV-seronegative. Both conserved end residues are part of each CDR3. A D gene is named only where the DNA matches it firmly. The size of a clone is reported for some rows only, either as once, few or many, or as a class for expanded clones.

j_call: TRBJ2-3; clone_size: -; d_call: TRBD2; v_call: TRBV7-7; cdr3_nt: TGTGCTAGCAGCGTGCTGGGGGGGAGCACAGATACGCAGTATTTT; cdr3_aa: CASSVLGGSTDTQYF
j_call: TRBJ2-1; clone_size: -; d_call: -; v_call: TRBV19; cdr3_nt: TGTGCCAGTAGTATACCGGGACTCAACAATGAGCAGTTCTTC; cdr3_aa: CASSIPGLNNEQFF
j_call: TRBJ2-2; clone_size: -; d_call: -; v_call: TRBV5-8; cdr3_nt: TGTGCCAGCAGCTTATGGAGACAGTATAACACCGGGGAGCTGTTTTTT; cdr3_aa: CASSLWRQYNTGELFF
j_call: TRBJ1-1; clone_size: once; d_call: TRBD1; v_call: TRBV11-1; cdr3_nt: TGTGCCAGCAGCCGATGGGACAGGGCAAACACTGAAGCTTTCTTT; cdr3_aa: CASSRWDRANTEAFF
j_call: TRBJ2-5; clone_size: -; d_call: -; v_call: TRBV18; cdr3_nt: TGTGCCAGCTCACCCCCCAGCAGGGGCTATCAAGAGACCCAGTACTTC; cdr3_aa: CASSPPSRGYQETQYF
j_call: TRBJ1-2; clone_size: few; d_call: TRBD1; v_call: TRBV20-1; cdr3_nt: TGCAGTGCCCCGGACAGGGACGGCTACACCTTC; cdr3_aa: CSAPDRDGYTF
j_call: TRBJ1-6; clone_size: -; d_call: TRBD1; v_call: TRBV6-5; cdr3_nt: TGTGCCAGTAGAACCACCCAGGGGGCAAATTCACCCCTCCACTTT; cdr3_aa: CASRTTQGANSPLHF
j_call: TRBJ1-6; clone_size: -; d_call: TRBD1; v_call: TRBV6-6; cdr3_nt: TGTGCCAGCAGACCGACTGGACAGGGTAATTCACCCCTCCACTTT; cdr3_aa: CASRPTGQGNSPLHF
j_call: TRBJ1-1; clone_size: -; d_call: -; v_call: TRBV7-8; cdr3_nt: TGTGCCAGCAGCTTAGGTTCGGTCCGAGGGAACACTGAAGCTTTCTTT; cdr3_aa: CASSLGSVRGNTEAFF
j_call: TRBJ2-3; clone_size: -; d_call: -; v_call: TRBV11-2; cdr3_nt: TGTGCCAGCAGCTTACTCGTCGGAGAGCAGTATTTT; cdr3_aa: CASSLLVGEQYF
j_call: TRBJ2-5; clone_size: -; d_call: -; v_call: TRBV7-2; cdr3_nt: TGTGCCAGCAGCTTAGTCTACCAAGAGACCCAGTACTTC; cdr3_aa: CASSLVYQETQYF
j_call: TRBJ2-3; clone_size: -; d_call: TRBD2; v_call: TRBV4-1; cdr3_nt: TGCGCCAGCAGCCCCGCCCGGACTAGCGGGGGAGGAGATACGCAGTATTTT; cdr3_aa: CASSPARTSGGGDTQYF
j_call: TRBJ2-2; clone_size: -; d_call: -; v_call: TRBV4-1; cdr3_nt: TGCGCCAGCAGCCAAGATCCGAGCGGTGCCACCGGGGAGCTGTTTTTT; cdr3_aa: CASSQDPSGATGELFF
j_call: TRBJ1-2; clone_size: -; d_call: -; v_call: TRBV5-1; cdr3_nt: TGCGCCAGCAGCTCGCCGCCGGGAAACTATGGCTACACCTTC; cdr3_aa: CASSSPPGNYGYTF
j_call: TRBJ1-2; clone_size: -; d_call: -; v_call: TRBV6-5; cdr3_nt: TGTGCCAGCAGTTACTCGTGGGTAGGGGGTAACTATGGCTACACCTTC; cdr3_aa: CASSYSWVGGNYGYTF
j_call: TRBJ2-1; clone_size: -; d_call: -; v_call: TRBV10-1; cdr3_nt: TGCGCCAGCCTAAGGACAGAGTACAATGAGCAGTTCTTC; cdr3_aa: CASLRTEYNEQFF
j_call: TRBJ2-2; clone_size: -; d_call: TRBD1; v_call: TRBV19; cdr3_nt: TGTGCCAGTAGTAGAAGACAGGGTTCGAACACCGGGGAGCTGTTTTTT; cdr3_aa: CASSRRQGSNTGELFF
j_call: TRBJ1-1; clone_size: few; d_call: TRBD1; v_call: TRBV10-3; cdr3_nt: TGTGCCATCAGTGAGCCCACAGGGGGCGGGGGTGAAGCTTTCTTT; cdr3_aa: CAISEPTGGGGEAFF
j_call: TRBJ2-1; clone_size: -; d_call: TRBD1; v_call: TRBV6-5; cdr3_nt: TGTGCCAGCAGCCAGGGACAGGGGGTCTACAATGAGCAGTTCTTC; cdr3_aa: CASSQGQGVYNEQFF
j_call: TRBJ1-4; clone_size: -; d_call: TRBD1; v_call: TRBV29-1; cdr3_nt: TGCAGCGTTGAAAGGGGGACAGGGGTTGAAAAACTGTTTTTT; cdr3_aa: CSVERGTGVEKLFF
j_call: TRBJ1-4; clone_size: -; d_call: -; v_call: TRBV5-4; cdr3_nt: TGTGCCAGCAGCTTTGCGGGGGTAACGAATGAAAAACTGTTTTTT; cdr3_aa: CASSFAGVTNEKLFF
j_call: TRBJ2-5; clone_size: -; d_call: -; v_call: TRBV4-3; cdr3_nt: TGCGCCAGCAGCCCTGGCAAGGGGGAGACCCAGTACTTC; cdr3_aa: CASSPGKGETQYF
j_call: TRBJ1-1; clone_size: -; d_call: -; v_call: TRBV7-2; cdr3_nt: TGTGCCAGCAGAATCGGGGAGAACACTGAAGCTTTCTTT; cdr3_aa: CASRIGENTEAFF
j_call: TRBJ1-2; clone_size: -; d_call: -; v_call: TRBV5-1; cdr3_nt: TGCGCCAGCAGCTTGGAGGCGGCAGCTAACTATGGCTACACCTTC; cdr3_aa: CASSLEAAANYGYTF
j_call: TRBJ2-7; clone_size: -; d_call: TRBD1; v_call: TRBV11-2; cdr3_nt: TGTGCCAGCAGCTTAGGCAGGGGGCGTTACGAGCAGTACTTC; cdr3_aa: CASSLGRGRYEQYF
j_call: TRBJ1-1; clone_size: -; d_call: TRBD1; v_call: TRBV28; cdr3_nt: TGTGCCAGCAGTCCAGAGCCATCCGGGACAGTGAACACTGAAGCTTTCTTT; cdr3_aa: CASSPEPSGTVNTEAFF
j_call: TRBJ2-7; clone_size: once; d_call: -; v_call: TRBV4-3; cdr3_nt: TGCGCCAGCAGCCAAGACGGAGGGGTCTACGAGCAGTACTTC; cdr3_aa: CASSQDGGVYEQYF
j_call: TRBJ1-2; clone_size: once; d_call: -; v_call: TRBV9; cdr3_nt: TGTGCCAGCAGCGTACAGGGCTTGCACTATGGCTACACCTTC; cdr3_aa: CASSVQGLHYGYTF
j_call: TRBJ1-1; clone_size: -; d_call: -; v_call: TRBV5-1; cdr3_nt: TGCGCCAGCAGCTGGATGGGGGTACAAGGGACAACTGAAGCTTTCTTT; cdr3_aa: CASSWMGVQGTTEAFF
j_call: TRBJ1-2; clone_size: -; d_call: TRBD1; v_call: TRBV27; cdr3_nt: TGTGCCAGCAGGAGGACAGGGGGCTTATGGGGCTACACCTTC; cdr3_aa: CASRRTGGLWGYTF
j_call: TRBJ2-5; clone_size: -; d_call: TRBD2; v_call: TRBV27; cdr3_nt: TGTGCCAGCAGCCCATCTAGCGGGGAGAGCCAAGAGACCCAGTACTTC; cdr3_aa: CASSPSSGESQETQYF
j_call: TRBJ2-1; clone_size: -; d_call: TRBD1; v_call: TRBV7-8; cdr3_nt: TGTGCCAGCAGCCCCTACGACAGGGAAGAGCAGTTCTTC; cdr3_aa: CASSPYDREEQFF
j_call: TRBJ2-1; clone_size: -; d_call: -; v_call: TRBV2; cdr3_nt: TGTGCCAGCCGCAGGGGAATGAACAATGAGCAGTTCTTC; cdr3_aa: CASRRGMNNEQFF
j_call: TRBJ1-2; clone_size: -; d_call: TRBD1; v_call: TRBV28; cdr3_nt: TGTGCCAGCAGTTTAGGGGACAGGGCATATGGCTACACCTTC; cdr3_aa: CASSLGDRAYGYTF
j_call: TRBJ1-1; clone_size: -; d_call: -; v_call: TRBV6-6; cdr3_nt: TGTGCCAGCAGTGACAGATTATCCTTGAACGCTGAAGCTTTCTTT; cdr3_aa: CASSDRLSLNAEAFF
j_call: TRBJ1-5; clone_size: -; d_call: TRBD1; v_call: TRBV28; cdr3_nt: TGTGCCAGCAGTTTAGCAGGGGGCTACTATCAGCCCCAGCATTTT; cdr3_aa: CASSLAGGYYQPQHF
j_call: TRBJ2-1; clone_size: -; d_call: TRBD2; v_call: TRBV2; cdr3_nt: TGTGCCAGCAAGGAAAAAACTAGCGGGGGGGAGAATGAGCAGTTCTTC; cdr3_aa: CASKEKTSGGENEQFF
j_call: TRBJ1-1; clone_size: -; d_call: -; v_call: TRBV6-6; cdr3_nt: TGTGCCAGCAGTTACAAGAGAGATGAAGCTTTCTTT; cdr3_aa: CASSYKRDEAFF
j_call: TRBJ1-6; clone_size: -; d_call: -; v_call: TRBV6-1; cdr3_nt: TGTGCCAGCAGTGATTTTCCGGACTCCTCGAATTCACCCCTCCACTTT; cdr3_aa: CASSDFPDSSNSPLHF
j_call: TRBJ1-1; clone_size: -; d_call: -; v_call: TRBV7-9; cdr3_nt: TGTGCCAGCAGATTAAGGGGGAGCTACACTGAAGCTTTCTTT; cdr3_aa: CASRLRGSYTEAFF
j_call: TRBJ2-7; clone_size: few; d_call: TRBD2; v_call: TRBV5-4; cdr3_nt: TGTGCCAGCAGCCTGGGACTAGACGAGCAGTACTTC; cdr3_aa: CASSLGLDEQYF
j_call: TRBJ1-6; clone_size: few; d_call: -; v_call: TRBV7-9; cdr3_nt: TGTGCCAGCAGCTCTGCGTCTTCACCCCTCCACTTT; cdr3_aa: CASSSASSPLHF
j_call: TRBJ2-1; clone_size: -; d_call: -; v_call: TRBV9; cdr3_nt: TGTGCCAGCAGCGTAAGTTACAGGGCCGATGAGCAGTTCTTC; cdr3_aa: CASSVSYRADEQFF
j_call: TRBJ1-2; clone_size: -; d_call: TRBD1; v_call: TRBV5-1; cdr3_nt: TGCGCCAGCAGCCCGGGGACAGTCTATGGCTACACCTTC; cdr3_aa: CASSPGTVYGYTF
j_call: TRBJ2-2; clone_size: -; d_call: -; v_call: TRBV18; cdr3_nt: TGTGCCAGCTCAAGGGGGAGACCGGGGACCGGGGAGCTGTTTTTT; cdr3_aa: CASSRGRPGTGELFF
j_call: TRBJ1-1; clone_size: -; d_call: TRBD1; v_call: TRBV7-3; cdr3_nt: TGTGCCAGCAGCTTAACCTCGGGACAGGAAGCTTTCTTT; cdr3_aa: CASSLTSGQEAFF
j_call: TRBJ2-5; clone_size: once; d_call: TRBD2; v_call: TRBV30; cdr3_nt: TGTGCCTGGAGTGTTAGGGTAGCGGGGGGCCCAGGCACCCAGTACTTC; cdr3_aa: CAWSVRVAGGPGTQYF
j_call: TRBJ1-4; clone_size: -; d_call: TRBD1; v_call: TRBV10-2; cdr3_nt: TGCGCCAGCAGTTCCGGGACAGGAGCTGAAAAACTGTTTTTT; cdr3_aa: CASSSGTGAEKLFF
j_call: TRBJ2-3; clone_size: -; d_call: TRBD2; v_call: TRBV5-4; cdr3_nt: TGTGCCAGCAGCCTCGGGGGACTAGCGGGGCGCACAGATACGCAGTATTTT; cdr3_aa: CASSLGGLAGRTDTQYF
j_call: TRBJ1-5; clone_size: -; d_call: TRBD1; v_call: TRBV28; cdr3_nt: TGTGCCAGCAGTTTATGGACAGGGCATCAGCCCCAGCATTTT; cdr3_aa: CASSLWTGHQPQHF
j_call: TRBJ1-1; clone_size: few; d_call: -; v_call: TRBV7-3; cdr3_nt: TGTGCCAGCAGCGATTACATGAACACTGAAGCTTTCTTT; cdr3_aa: CASSDYMNTEAFF
j_call: TRBJ1-3; clone_size: -; d_call: -; v_call: TRBV9; cdr3_nt: TGTGCCAGCAGCGTAGATCCGGGATCGGGAAACACCATATATTTT; cdr3_aa: CASSVDPGSGNTIYF